The T cell receptor (beta chain) under discussion was sequenced for a study of long-term antiretroviral therapy in people with HIV (dated by TCRdb to between 2022 and 2023). As for the study more broadly: The earliest samples were collected about a decade before the 2015 WHO recommendation for immediate ART, when ART was typically delayed until CD4 counts fell. Whether ART initiation and durable HIV suppression were associated with changes in peripheral blood TRB repertoire composition and diversity was tested in a retrospective serial study. Among the 30 to 35 participants with HIV, eleven to twelve were female. A total of about 180 cryopreserved PBMC samples were contributed to the cohort by 30 adults with confirmed HIV infection, with samples collected serially over a mean of approximately six years (range 1-12). Test extractions of a monoclonal T-cell line alongside some 35 polyclonal samples showed no cross-contamination during QIAcube processing.

Of note for this clone: Its recognized antigen is unknown. No quality values exist for individual bases; no much larger clone is one base distant.

The immunoSEQ hsTCRB v3.0 assay was used at survey level resolution to sequence the TRB variable region. The targeted TRB sequencing depth was roughly 35,000-50,000 T-cell genomes per sample. TRB libraries were pooled and sequenced on an Illumina MiSeq using a v3 150-cycle kit. The original methods were these. Repertoire analysis ran in R within a reproducible Nextflow workflow covering QC, data transformation and analysis. LymphoSeq2, an R package for exploring AIRR-Seq data, was used to implement custom analyses. A handful of samples yielding fewer than 5000 total TRB sequences were excluded, leaving 150 to 200 analyzed HIV repertoires. Of the 188 retained HIV repertoires, about 60 were collected before and around 130 after ART initiation. Repertoires were downsampled to 5000 TRB nucleotide sequences, and summary statistics were averaged over 100 downsampling iterations. Only TRB sequences with CDR3 regions of at least seven amino acids were retained for analysis. Diversity was measured with a Shannon entropy-derived clonality score and the Gini coefficient. Repertoire networks linked the top 5000 CDR3 amino acid sequences whenever two sequences differed by an edit distance of one. GLIPH2 predicted antigen specificity groups and MHC restriction for TRB CDR3 amino acid sequences. Known CMV, EBV, HIV or tissue antigen associations were flagged by matching CDR3 amino acid sequences against VDJdb and McPAS-TCR. Pre-ART, post-ART and control groups were compared with Wilcoxon signed-rank tests and Holm-Bonferroni correction. TCRdb limited this immuneACCESS table to in-frame rearrangements with V and J called. A share of clones is missing; checked studies link under half to unresolved V genes, and the rest is unexplained. That table gives V, J and clone size, and the DNA gave D and trimming. For this sample there are more than 45,000 clones; 80% to 90% appear just once. The ten largest clones add up to 2.5% to 3.5% of the sample.

The germline V gene encodes CDR1 SGHNT and CDR2 YYREEE (reference sequence). The V end loses 4 bases and the J end loses 2 bases, and a stretch of 10 bases separates them. The CDR3 goes from the cysteine to the phenylalanine over 13 residues. Only the CDR3 portion is preserved as DNA: 39 bases, with reading frame beginning at the first base. To be included, a participant needed at least one PBMC sample from before ART initiation plus at least two post-ART samples. Every participant with HIV received treatment in the United States of America. Before DNA extraction, cryopreserved samples containing about 0.9-11 million PBMC were thawed and washed. At the time of the earliest PBMC sample, participants with HIV were aged between roughly 20 and 55 years. Per participant, PBMC samples came from 1-4 timepoints prior to ART initiation and 2-8 timepoints following ART initiation, for a median of 7 samples. Serial HIV viral load, CD4+ T-cell count, ART history and demographic data were obtained for every participant. Genomic DNA was extracted from unsorted PBMC with a Qiagen kit on a QIAcube, with processing performed in batches of 12 samples.

Here is what the overall study found, with its caveats: Unsorted PBMC were profiled instead of sorted CD4+ and CD8+ T cells because pre-ART samples had limited cell numbers. Because PBMC availability was limited, only the TCR beta chain was sequenced, with no alpha chain pairing. Compared with controls, HIV repertoires had narrower CDR3 length ranges, and the network structure pointed to an antigen-experienced repertoire that shifted only slightly toward naive after ART. Inferences about post-ART repertoire changes were limited because no data were available on ART adherence, viral resistance or therapy changes. At every time point, the repertoire was dominated by expanded TRB clones first identified before ART initiation, although this dominance fluctuated and, in many PLHIV, declined after ART. The samples span the years 2004 to 2017, and the ART regimens used at that time may not be as effective as current regimens. A significant increase in TRB diversity was found to be associated with ART initiation, although TRB diversity was observed to remain significantly below that of transplant donor controls even after long-term ART.

The V gene is TRBV5-4 and the J gene is TRBJ2-7; the D gene lacks a confident call. This clonotype was obtained from a woman between 18 and 29 years old with HIV. Sequences were derived from unsorted PBMCs, sampled 0.8 years after starting antiretroviral therapy. The sequenced DNA is TGTGCCAGCAGCCCTGTGGCCGCCTACGAGCAGTACTTC. Its coded protein is CASSPVAAYEQYF.